Listed below are T cell receptor beta chains from one sample, sequenced in a study of graft-versus-host responses after intestinal transplantation. The antigens for these receptors are not known. TCRdb's table, derived via immunoSEQ multiplex PCR, lists solely in-frame clones and lacks some. In the table there are tens of thousands of clones, 85% to 90% of which are singletons. Specimen: unstimulated CD8+ T cells sorted from spleen or lymph node cells, collected before transplant. All receptors come from a human donor who was the organ donor for an intestinal transplant. The CDR3 runs from the conserved cysteine through the conserved F or W. Not all rows give a size; the values are once, few, many and, for expanded clones, a class.

>-|12|TRBV7-6
CASNPGGYGYTF
>-|14|TRBV2
CASSERTDNQPQHF
>-|15|TRBV7-9
CASSRTDGRDYGYTF
>-|15|TRBV6-5
CASSYSMGQYYGYTF
>-|15|TRBV7-2
CASGQLAGSTGELFF
>-|15|TRBV6-1
CASSETMTAGNTIYF
>-|13|TRBV4-3
CASSQDLTIEAFF
>-|18|TRBV4-1
CASSQDMAGRYSNQPQHF
>once|12|TRBV5-4
CASSWANTEAFF
>few|13|TRBV7-3
CASSPSVNTEAFF
>-|18|TRBV10-3
CAISSHRGRPDLNQPQHF
>-|14|TRBV9
CASGQSGFGNEQFF
>-|15|TRBV4-1
CASSQGGQGISEAFF
>-|15|TRBV5-6
CASSTSDSSYNEQFF
>once|16|TRBV28
CASSDRDRGNQETQYF
>-|14|TRBV9
CASSGTETGTEAFF
>-|14|TRBV10-3
CAISDRGDNSPLHF
>once|15|TRBV6-5
CASTEAETGYNGYTF
>-|18|TRBV5-4
CASSLEDRTEHFNQPQHF
>-|17|TRBV28
CASSINRGRVFREKLFF
>-|15|TRBV19
CASSMRAAPRNEQFF
>-|17|TRBV13
CASSSWGGGYATDTQYF